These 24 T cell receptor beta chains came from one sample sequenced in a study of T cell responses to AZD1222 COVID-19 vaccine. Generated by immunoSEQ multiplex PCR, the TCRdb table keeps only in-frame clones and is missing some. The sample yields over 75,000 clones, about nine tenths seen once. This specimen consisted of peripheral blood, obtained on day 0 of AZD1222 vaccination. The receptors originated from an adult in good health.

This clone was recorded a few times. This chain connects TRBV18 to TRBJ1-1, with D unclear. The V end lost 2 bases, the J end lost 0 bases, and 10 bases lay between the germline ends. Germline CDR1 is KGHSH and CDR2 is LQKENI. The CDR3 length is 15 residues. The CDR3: CASSPSNIMNTEAFF. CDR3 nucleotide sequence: TGTGCCAGCTCACCATCTAACATTATGAACACTGAAGCTTTCTTT.

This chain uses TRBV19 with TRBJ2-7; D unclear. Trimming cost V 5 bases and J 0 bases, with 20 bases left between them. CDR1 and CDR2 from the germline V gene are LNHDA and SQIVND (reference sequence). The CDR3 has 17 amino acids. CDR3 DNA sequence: TGTGCCAGTAGTGCCGGGCTGGAAGACTCGGGCTCCTACGAGCAGTACTTC. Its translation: CASSAGLEDSGSYEQYF.

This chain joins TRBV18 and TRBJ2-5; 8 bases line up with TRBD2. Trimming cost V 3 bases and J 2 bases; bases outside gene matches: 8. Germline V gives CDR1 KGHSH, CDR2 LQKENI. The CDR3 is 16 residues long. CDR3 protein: CASSPLEGLAQETQYF. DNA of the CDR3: TGTGCCAGCTCACCGTTAGAAGGACTAGCTCAAGAGACCCAGTACTTC.

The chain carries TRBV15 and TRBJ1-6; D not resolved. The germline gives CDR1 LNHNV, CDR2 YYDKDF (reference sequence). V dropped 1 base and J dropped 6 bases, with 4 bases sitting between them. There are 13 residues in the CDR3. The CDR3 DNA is TGTGCCACCAGCAGAGGGACTAATTCACCCCTCCACTTT. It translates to CATSRGTNSPLHF.

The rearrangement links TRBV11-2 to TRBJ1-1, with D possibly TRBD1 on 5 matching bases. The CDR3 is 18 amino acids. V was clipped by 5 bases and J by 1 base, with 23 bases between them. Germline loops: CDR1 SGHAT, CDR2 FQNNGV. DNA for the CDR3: TGTGCCAGCAGCCCCTACCCGGAAGCGTCCAGGGAGAACACTGAAGCTTTCTTT. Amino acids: CASSPYPEASRENTEAFF.

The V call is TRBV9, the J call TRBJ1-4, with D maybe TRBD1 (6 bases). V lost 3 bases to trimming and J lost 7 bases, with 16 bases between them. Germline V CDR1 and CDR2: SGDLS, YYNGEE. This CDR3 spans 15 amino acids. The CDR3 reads CASSGDWGAGEKLFF. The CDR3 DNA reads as TGTGCCAGCAGCGGTGACTGGGGGGCGGGTGAAAAACTGTTTTTT.

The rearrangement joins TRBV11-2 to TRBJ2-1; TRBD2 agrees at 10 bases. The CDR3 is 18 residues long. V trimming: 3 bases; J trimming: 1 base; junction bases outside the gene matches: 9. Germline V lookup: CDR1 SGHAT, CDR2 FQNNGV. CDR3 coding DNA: TGTGCCAGCAGCTTTCTAGCGGGGGCTATCGGATCCTACAATGAGCAGTTCTTC. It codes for CASSFLAGAIGSYNEQFF. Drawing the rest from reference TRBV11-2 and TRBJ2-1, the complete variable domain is EAGVAQSPRYKIIEKRQSVAFWCNPISGHATLYWYQQILGQGPKLLIQFQNNGVVDDSQLPKDRFSAERLKGVDSTLKIQPAKLEDSAVYLCASSFLAGAIGSYNEQFFGPGTRLTVL.

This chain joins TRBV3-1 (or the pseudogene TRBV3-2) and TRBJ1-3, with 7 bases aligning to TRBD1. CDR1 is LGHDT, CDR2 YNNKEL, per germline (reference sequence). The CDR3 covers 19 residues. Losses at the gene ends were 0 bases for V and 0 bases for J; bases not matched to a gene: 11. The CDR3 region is CASSQDSTRGPSSGNTIYF. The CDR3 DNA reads TGTGCCAGCAGCCAAGACTCCACTAGGGGGCCCAGCTCTGGAAACACCATATATTTT.

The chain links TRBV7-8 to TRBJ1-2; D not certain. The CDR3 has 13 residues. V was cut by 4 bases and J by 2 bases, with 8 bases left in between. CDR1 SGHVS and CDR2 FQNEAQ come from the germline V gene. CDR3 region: CASSSSENYGYTF. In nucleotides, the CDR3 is TGTGCCAGCAGCTCCAGCGAGAACTATGGCTACACCTTC. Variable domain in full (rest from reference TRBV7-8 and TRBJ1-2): GAGVSQSPRYKVAKRGQDVALRCDPISGHVSLFWYQQALGQGPEFLTYFQNEAQLDKSGLPSDRFFAERPEGSVSTLKIQRTQQEDSAVYLCASSSSENYGYTFGSGTRLTVV.

CDR3 region: CASSMRREGSLFYNEQFF. Here the CDR3 DNA reads TGTGCCAGTAGTATGCGCCGGGAGGGCTCCTTATTCTACAATGAGCAGTTCTTC. The chain combines TRBV19 with TRBJ2-1, with 8 bases matching TRBD2. The trim removed 3 bases at V and 3 bases at J, leaving 13 bases unmatched. CDR3 size: 18 residues. Looked up from germline, CDR1 is LNHDA and CDR2 is SQIVND (reference sequence).

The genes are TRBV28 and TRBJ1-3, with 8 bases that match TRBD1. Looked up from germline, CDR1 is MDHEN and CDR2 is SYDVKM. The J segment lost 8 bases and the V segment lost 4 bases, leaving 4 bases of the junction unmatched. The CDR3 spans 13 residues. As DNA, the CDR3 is TGTGCCAGCAGTTCAGGACAGGGTGACACCATATATTTT. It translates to CASSSGQGDTIYF.

CDR3 residues: CSVAIVEQFF. The CDR3 bases are TGCAGCGTCGCAATTGTTGAGCAGTTCTTC. V usage is TRBV29-1 and J usage is TRBJ2-1; D is uncertain. This CDR3 contains 10 residues. Germline loops: CDR1 SQVTM, CDR2 ANQGSEA. V lost 6 bases and J 9 bases, leaving 9 bases between the germline ends.

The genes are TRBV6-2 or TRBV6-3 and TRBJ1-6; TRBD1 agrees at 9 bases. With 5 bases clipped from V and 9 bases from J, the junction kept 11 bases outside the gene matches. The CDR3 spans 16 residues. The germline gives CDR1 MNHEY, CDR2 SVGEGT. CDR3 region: CASSLRGQGLGSPLHF. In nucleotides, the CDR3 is TGTGCCAGCAGTCTACGGGGACAGGGCTTGGGTTCACCCCTCCACTTT.

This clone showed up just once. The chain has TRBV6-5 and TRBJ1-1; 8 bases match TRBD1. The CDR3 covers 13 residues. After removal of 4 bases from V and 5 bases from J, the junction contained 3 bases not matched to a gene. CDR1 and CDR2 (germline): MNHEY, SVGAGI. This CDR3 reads CASSSTGVTEAFF. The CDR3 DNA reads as TGTGCCAGCAGTTCGACAGGGGTGACTGAAGCTTTCTTT.

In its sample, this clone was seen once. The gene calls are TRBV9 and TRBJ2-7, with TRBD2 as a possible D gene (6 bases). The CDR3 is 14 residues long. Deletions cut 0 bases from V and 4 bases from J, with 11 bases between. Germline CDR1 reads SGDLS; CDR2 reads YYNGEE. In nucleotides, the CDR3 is TGTGCCAGCAGCGTAGAAGCTAGCGCGTACGAGCAGTACTTC. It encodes CASSVEASAYEQYF. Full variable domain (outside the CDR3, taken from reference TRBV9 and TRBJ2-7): DSGVTQTPKHLITATGQRVTLRCSPRSGDLSVYWYQQSLDQGLQFLIQYYNGEERAKGNILERFSAQQFPDLHSELNLSSLELGDSALYFCASSVEASAYEQYFGPGTRLTVT.

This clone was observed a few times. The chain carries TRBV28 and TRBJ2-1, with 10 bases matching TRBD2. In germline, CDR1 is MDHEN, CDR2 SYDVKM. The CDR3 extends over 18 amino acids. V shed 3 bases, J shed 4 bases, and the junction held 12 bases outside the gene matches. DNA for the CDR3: TGTGCCAGCAGTTTGTATTATGCCAGCGGGAGGGGGTACAATGAGCAGTTCTTC. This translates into CASSLYYASGRGYNEQFF.

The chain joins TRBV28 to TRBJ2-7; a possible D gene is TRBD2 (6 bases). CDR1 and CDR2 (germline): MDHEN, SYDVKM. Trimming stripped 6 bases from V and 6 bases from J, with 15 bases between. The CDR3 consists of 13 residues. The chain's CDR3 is CASRVAVEGEQYF. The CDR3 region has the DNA TGTGCCAGCAGGGTAGCGGTAGAAGGCGAGCAGTACTTC.

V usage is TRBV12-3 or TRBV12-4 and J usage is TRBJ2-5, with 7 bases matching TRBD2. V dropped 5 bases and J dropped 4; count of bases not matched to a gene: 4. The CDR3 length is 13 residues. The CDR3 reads CASSQGGRETQYF. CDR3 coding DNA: TGTGCCAGCAGTCAGGGAGGGCGAGAGACCCAGTACTTC.

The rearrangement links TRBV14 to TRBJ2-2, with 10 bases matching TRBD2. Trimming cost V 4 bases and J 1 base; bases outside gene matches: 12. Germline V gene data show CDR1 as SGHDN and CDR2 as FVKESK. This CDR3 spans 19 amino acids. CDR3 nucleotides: TGTGCCAGCAGCCGAGACCGTGGGCTAGCGGGGGTGAACACCGGGGAGCTGTTTTTT. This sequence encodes CASSRDRGLAGVNTGELFF.

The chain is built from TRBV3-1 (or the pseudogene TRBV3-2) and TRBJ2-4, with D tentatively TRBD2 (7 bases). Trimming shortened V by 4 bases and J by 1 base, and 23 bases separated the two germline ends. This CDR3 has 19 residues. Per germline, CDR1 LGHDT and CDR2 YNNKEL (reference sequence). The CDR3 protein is CASSLHLGGGGVAKNIQYF. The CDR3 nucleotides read TGTGCCAGCAGCCTCCACTTGGGCGGAGGGGGGGTCGCCAAAAACATTCAGTACTTC.

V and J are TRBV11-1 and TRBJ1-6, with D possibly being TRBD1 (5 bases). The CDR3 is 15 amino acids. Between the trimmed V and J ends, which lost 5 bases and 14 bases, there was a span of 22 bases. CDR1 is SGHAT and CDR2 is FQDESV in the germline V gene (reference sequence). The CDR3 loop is CASSGAGTAIGSLHF. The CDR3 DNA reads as TGTGCCAGCAGCGGAGCCGGGACCGCCATAGGATCCCTCCACTTT.

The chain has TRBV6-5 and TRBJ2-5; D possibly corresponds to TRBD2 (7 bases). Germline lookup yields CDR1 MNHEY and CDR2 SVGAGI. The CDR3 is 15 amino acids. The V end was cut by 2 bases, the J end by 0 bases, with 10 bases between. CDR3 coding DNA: TGTGCCAGCAGTTACACGGGGGGCAACCAAGAGACCCAGTACTTC. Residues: CASSYTGGNQETQYF.

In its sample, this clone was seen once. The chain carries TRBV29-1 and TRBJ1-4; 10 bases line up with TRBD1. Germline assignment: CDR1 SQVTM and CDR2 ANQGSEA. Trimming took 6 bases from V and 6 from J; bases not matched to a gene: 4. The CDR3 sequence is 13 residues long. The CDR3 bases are TGCAGCGTGAGGACAGGGGGATATGAAAAACTGTTTTTT. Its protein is CSVRTGGYEKLFF.

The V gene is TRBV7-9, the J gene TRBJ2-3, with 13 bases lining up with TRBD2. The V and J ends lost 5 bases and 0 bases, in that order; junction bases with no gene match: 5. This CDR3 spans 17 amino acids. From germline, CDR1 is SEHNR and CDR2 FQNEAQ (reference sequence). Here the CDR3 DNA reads TGTGCCAGCAGCGGGGGACTAGCGGGACAAAGCACAGATACGCAGTATTTT. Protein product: CASSGGLAGQSTDTQYF. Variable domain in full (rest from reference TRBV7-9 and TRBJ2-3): DTGVSQNPRHKITKRGQNVTFRCDPISEHNRLYWYRQTLGQGPEFLTYFQNEAQLEKSRLLSDRFSAERPKGSFSTLEIQRTEQGDSAMYLCASSGGLAGQSTDTQYFGPGTRLTVL.